Shown below are 13 T cell receptor beta chains from a single sample sequenced in a study of T-cell reconstitution after alpha-beta-depleted transplantation in children. During its preparation, the TCRbeta library received unique molecular identifiers. TCRdb recomputed calls from the PCR reads with MiXCR, one row per CDR3 protein. Of just over 350,000 distinct CDR3 sequences in the sample, approximately 12% were seen once. Material: PBMCs, obtained from the stem cell graft. The receptors were sampled from a human donor who donated a stem cell graft to a child with Fanconi anemia.

A few counts support this clonotype. The rearrangement links TRBV3-1 to TRBJ2-7; tentative D call: TRBD2 (5 bases). This CDR3 region has 14 residues. V was cut by 2 bases and J by 3 bases, with 11 bases left in between. Per germline, CDR1 LGHDT and CDR2 YNNKEL (reference sequence). As DNA, the CDR3 is TGTGCCAGCAGCCAATTTCTGGGAGTCTACGAGCAGTACTTC. Translation: CASSQFLGVYEQYF.

This clonotype showed up just a few times. J is TRBJ2-2 and V is TRBV5-1; D could derive from TRBD1 or TRBD2 (5 bases each). CDR1 is SGHRS and CDR2 is YFSETQ in the germline V gene. CDR3 length: 14 amino acids. Trimming stripped 1 base from V and 6 bases from J, with 10 bases between. As DNA, the CDR3 is TGCGCCAGCAGCTTGATAGAGGGGTCCGGGGAGCTGTTTTTT. Amino acids: CASSLIEGSGELFF.

This clonotype came up a few times. The rearrangement uses TRBV3-1 and TRBJ1-2, with TRBD1 matching over 7 bases. CDR3 length equals 14 residues. The germline V gene encodes CDR1 LGHDT and CDR2 YNNKEL (reference sequence). With V trimmed by 2 bases and J by 7 bases, 7 bases remained unmatched. The CDR3 DNA reads as TGTGCCAGCAGCCAAAGTCGAGGGGGCTTTGGCTACACCTTC. This sequence encodes CASSQSRGGFGYTF. The whole variable domain, filled in from reference TRBV3-1 and TRBJ1-2, reads DTAVSQTPKYLVTQMGNDKSIKCEQNLGHDTMYWYKQDSKKFLKIMFSYNNKELIINETVPNRFSPKSPDKAHLNLHINSLELGDSAVYFCASSQSRGGFGYTFGSGTRLTVV.

This chain links TRBV14 with TRBJ2-2, with D tentatively TRBD2 (5 bases). The CDR3 totals 12 residues. The germline V gene encodes CDR1 SGHDN and CDR2 FVKESK. V gave up 7 bases and J gave up 4 bases, with 7 bases separating them. The CDR3 spells CASKDFTGELFF. The DNA of the CDR3 is TGTGCCAGCAAGGACTTCACCGGGGAGCTGTTTTTT.

Comments on this clonotype: A much larger clone lies one base from this, so it may be a read error. The CDR3 DNA is TGTGCCAGCAGTTTAGGGGGGCGGTATCAGCCCCAGCATTTT. This translates into CASSLGGRYQPQHF. The rearrangement uses TRBV28 and TRBJ1-5; TRBD1 might be the D (6 bases). The CDR3 totals 14 residues. In germline, CDR1 is MDHEN, CDR2 SYDVKM. The ends were cut back, 2 bases at V and 5 bases at J, with 10 bases in the middle.

This clonotype was counted only a few times. The chain recombines TRBV2 with TRBJ2-7; D unresolved. Per the germline V gene, CDR1 is SNHLY and CDR2 is FYNNEI. Deletions cut 4 bases from V and 5 bases from J, with 12 bases between. The CDR3 is 13 residues long. CDR3 amino acids: CASSAGLSDEQYV. In DNA, the CDR3 is TGTGCCAGCAGTGCAGGTTTGAGCGACGAGCAGTACGTC.

The chain uses TRBV20-1 and TRBJ2-7; 9 positions agree with TRBD2. After removal of 6 bases from V and 3 bases from J, the junction contained 12 bases not matched to a gene. The CDR3 is 15 amino acids. The germline CDR1 and CDR2 sequences are DFQATT and SNEGSKA (reference sequence). The CDR3 loop reads CSANAGGGAFYEQYF. The DNA for the CDR3 is TGCAGTGCGAACGCGGGCGGGGGGGCCTTCTACGAGCAGTACTTC.

This clonotype was detected ten times or more. The V gene is TRBV4-2, the J gene TRBJ1-1, with TRBD1 matching over 7 bases. J lost 3 bases, V lost 0 bases, and 4 bases had no gene match. Germline CDR1 is LGHNA and CDR2 is YNFKEQ. This CDR3 is built from 15 residues. CDR3 sequence: CASSQEGDSYTEAFF. The CDR3, as DNA: TGTGCCAGCAGCCAAGAAGGGGACAGTTACACTGAAGCTTTCTTT.

This clonotype was observed a few times. The V and J genes are TRBV10-3 and TRBJ2-2; 9 nucleotides align to TRBD1. J gave up 7 bases and V 11 bases, and 14 bases lay outside the gene matches. This CDR3 contains 15 residues. CDR1 is ENHRY, CDR2 SYGVKD, per germline. For the CDR3, the DNA is TGTGCCGCCGGTAAAACAGGGGGCCGGATCGGGGAGCTGTTTTTT. Its protein is CAAGKTGGRIGELFF.

This clonotype was seen repeatedly, ten times or more. The V call is TRBV5-1, the J call TRBJ1-1; 9 nucleotides match TRBD1. CDR1 and CDR2 from the germline V gene are SGHRS and YFSETQ. This CDR3 is built from 15 residues. The ends lost 0 bases at V and 5 bases at J; junction bases unmatched: 5. The CDR3 region has the DNA TGCGCCAGCAGCTTGGAGGGACAGGGAGGGACTGAAGCTTTCTTT. Encoded protein: CASSLEGQGGTEAFF.

The chain employs TRBV4-3 and TRBJ2-2; the D is unclear. The length of the CDR3 is 13 residues. The germline V gene has CDR1 LGHNA and CDR2 YSLEER. The germline V and J ends were trimmed by 3 bases and 3 bases, with 5 bases remaining between them. In DNA, the CDR3 is TGCGCCAGCAGCCAGTACCACACCGGGGAGCTGTTTTTT. Protein sequence: CASSQYHTGELFF.

CDR3 residues: CASRLRDRAYEQYF. The CDR3 DNA reads TGTGCCAGCAGGCTCCGGGACAGAGCCTACGAGCAGTACTTC. The J gene is TRBJ2-7, the V gene TRBV3-1; 7 bases map to TRBD1. The CDR3 length is 14 residues. Germline V gene sequence: CDR1 LGHDT, CDR2 YNNKEL (reference sequence). V lost 6 bases, J lost 2 bases, and 7 bases stayed unmatched.

This clonotype was counted between two and nine times. The chain couples TRBV6-5 to TRBJ1-2, with D perhaps TRBD1 (5 bases). Trimming took off 2 bases at V and 0 bases at J, with 10 bases between the two ends. This CDR3 region has 15 residues. Germline CDR1 and CDR2: MNHEY and SVGAGI. This CDR3 reads CASSYVTDPNYGYTF. The DNA of the CDR3 is TGTGCCAGCAGTTACGTGACAGATCCTAACTATGGCTACACCTTC.